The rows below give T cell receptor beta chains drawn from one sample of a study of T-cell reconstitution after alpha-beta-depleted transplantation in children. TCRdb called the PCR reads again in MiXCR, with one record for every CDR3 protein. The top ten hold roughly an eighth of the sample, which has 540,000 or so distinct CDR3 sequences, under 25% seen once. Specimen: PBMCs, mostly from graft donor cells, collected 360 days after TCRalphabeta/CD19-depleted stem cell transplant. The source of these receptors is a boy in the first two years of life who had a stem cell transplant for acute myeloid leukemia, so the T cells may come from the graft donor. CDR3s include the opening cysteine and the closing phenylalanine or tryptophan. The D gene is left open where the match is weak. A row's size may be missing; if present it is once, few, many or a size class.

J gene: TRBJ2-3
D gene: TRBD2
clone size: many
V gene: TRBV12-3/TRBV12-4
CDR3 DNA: TGTGCCAGCAGTTGGGGACTAGCGGGGGGGGATACGCAGTATTTT
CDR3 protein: CASSWGLAGGDTQYF

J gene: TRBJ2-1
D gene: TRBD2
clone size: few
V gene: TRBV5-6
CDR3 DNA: TGTGCCAGCAGCTTGGGTGGACTAGCGGTCATGAGCTCCTACAATGAGCAGTTCTTC
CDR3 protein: CASSLGGLAVMSSYNEQFF

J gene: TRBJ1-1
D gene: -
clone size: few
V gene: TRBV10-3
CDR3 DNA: TGTGCCACCTTACAGGTCGCCTACAACACTCAAGCTTTCTTT
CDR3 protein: CATLQVAYNTQAFF

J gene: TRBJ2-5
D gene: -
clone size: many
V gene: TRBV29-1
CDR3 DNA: TGCAGCGTTTCCCTCCGACTAGACAAAGAGACCCAGTACTTC
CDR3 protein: CSVSLRLDKETQYF

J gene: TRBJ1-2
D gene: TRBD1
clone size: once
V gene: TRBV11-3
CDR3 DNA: TGTGCCAGCAGCCAAGATCCAGCAGGGGGAAACTATGGCTACACCTTC
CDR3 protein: CASSQDPAGGNYGYTF

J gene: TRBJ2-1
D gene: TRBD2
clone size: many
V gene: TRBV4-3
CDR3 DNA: TGCGCCAGCAGCCAGGCCCTACTAGCGGGGGTATACAATGAGCAGTTCTTC
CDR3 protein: CASSQALLAGVYNEQFF

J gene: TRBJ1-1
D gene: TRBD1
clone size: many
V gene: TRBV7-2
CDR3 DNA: TGTGCCAGCAGCTTAGGCCCCCGACAGGGGGCGAACACTGAAGCTTTCTTT
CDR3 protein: CASSLGPRQGANTEAFF

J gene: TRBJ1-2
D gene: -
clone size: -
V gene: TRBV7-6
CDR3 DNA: TGTGCCAGCAGCTTAGCGATGAGGGGAAGCGGCTACACCTTC
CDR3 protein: CASSLAMRGSGYTF

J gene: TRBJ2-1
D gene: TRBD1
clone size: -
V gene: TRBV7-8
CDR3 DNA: TGTGCCAGCAGCTTAAGGGGACAGGGTTACAATGAGCAGTTCTTC
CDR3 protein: CASSLRGQGYNEQFF

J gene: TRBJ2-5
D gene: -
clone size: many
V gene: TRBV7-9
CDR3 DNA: TGTGCCAGCAGGATCCAAGAGACCCAGTACTTC
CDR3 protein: CASRIQETQYF

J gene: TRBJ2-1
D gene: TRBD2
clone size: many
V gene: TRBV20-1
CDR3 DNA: TGCAGTGCTTCCGGGACTAGCGGCTACAATGAGCAGTTCTTC
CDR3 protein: CSASGTSGYNEQFF

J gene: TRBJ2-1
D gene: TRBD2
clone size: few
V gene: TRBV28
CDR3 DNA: TGTGCCTGCTTAGCGGGGGGGCACTACAATGAGCAGTTCTTC
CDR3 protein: CACLAGGHYNEQFF

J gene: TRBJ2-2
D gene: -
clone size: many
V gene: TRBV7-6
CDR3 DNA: TGTGCCAGCAGCTTAGGGGGGACGTTCGGGGAGCTGTTTTTT
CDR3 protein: CASSLGGTFGELFF

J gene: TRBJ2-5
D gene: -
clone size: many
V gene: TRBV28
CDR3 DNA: TGTGCCAGCAGCTTGGGGTTAGGGCCCACAGAGACCCAGTACTTC
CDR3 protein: CASSLGLGPTETQYF

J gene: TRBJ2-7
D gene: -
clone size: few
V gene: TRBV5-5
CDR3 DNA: TGTGCCAGCAGCTTGGCCTCACAGGGAAGATCCTACGAGCAGTACTTC
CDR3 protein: CASSLASQGRSYEQYF

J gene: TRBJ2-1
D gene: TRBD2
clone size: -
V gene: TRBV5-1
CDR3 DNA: TGCGCCAGCAGCCCAGTCCCACTAGCGGGGGGGCAGGGTGAGCAGTTCTTC
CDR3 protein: CASSPVPLAGGQGEQFF

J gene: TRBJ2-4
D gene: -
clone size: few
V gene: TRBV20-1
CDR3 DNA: TGCAGCGAAAAAAGGGCAGGAAAAAACATTCAGTACTTC
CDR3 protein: CSEKRAGKNIQYF

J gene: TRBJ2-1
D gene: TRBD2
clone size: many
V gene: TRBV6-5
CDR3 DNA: TGTGCCAGCAGTTGGCCCTCGAGGGTGCGGGGGGGCTATGAGCAGTTCTTC
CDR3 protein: CASSWPSRVRGGYEQFF

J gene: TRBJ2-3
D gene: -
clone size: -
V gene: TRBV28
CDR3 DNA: TGTGCCAGCAGTTTAGGGACGTATTCTAGCACAGATACGCAGTATTTT
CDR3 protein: CASSLGTYSSTDTQYF

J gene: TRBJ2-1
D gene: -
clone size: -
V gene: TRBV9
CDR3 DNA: TGTGCCAGCAGCGCGAAGGCCCCTCGAGGAAGCCCCCAGTTCTTC
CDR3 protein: CASSAKAPRGSPQFF

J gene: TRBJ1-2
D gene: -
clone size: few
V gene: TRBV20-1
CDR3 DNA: TGCAGTGCTAGAGGGGGGTTTGAATCTATCGGCTACACCTTC
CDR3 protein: CSARGGFESIGYTF

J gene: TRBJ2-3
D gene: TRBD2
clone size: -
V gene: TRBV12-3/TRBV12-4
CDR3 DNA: TGTGCCAGCAGTTTAGTTGGGACTAGCGAGACCTCCGGAGATACGCAGTATTTT
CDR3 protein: CASSLVGTSETSGDTQYF

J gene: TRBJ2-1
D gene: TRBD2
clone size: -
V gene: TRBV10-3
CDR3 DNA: TGTGCCATCAGTGAGTTCCCCGCGGGGGGAGTAGGCGGTGAGCAGTTCTTC
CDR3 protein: CAISEFPAGGVGGEQFF

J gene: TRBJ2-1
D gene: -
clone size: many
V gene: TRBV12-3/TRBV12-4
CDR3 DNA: TGTGCCAGCAGTTTAGGGGTCAGCAACAATGAGCAGTTCTTC
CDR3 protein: CASSLGVSNNEQFF

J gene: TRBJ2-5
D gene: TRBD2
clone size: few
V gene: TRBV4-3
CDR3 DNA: TGCGCCAGCAGCCAAACCCGACTAGCGGAGACCCAGTACTTC
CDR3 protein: CASSQTRLAETQYF

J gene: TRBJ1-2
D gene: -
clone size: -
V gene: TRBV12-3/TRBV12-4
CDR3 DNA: TGTGCCAGCAGTGTTCAGGGTTTCACCTACTATGGCTACACCTTC
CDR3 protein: CASSVQGFTYYGYTF

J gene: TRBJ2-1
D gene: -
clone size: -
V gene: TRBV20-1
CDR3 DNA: TGCAGTGCACCGGACAGACAGACGGGCGATGAGCAGTTCTTC
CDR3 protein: CSAPDRQTGDEQFF

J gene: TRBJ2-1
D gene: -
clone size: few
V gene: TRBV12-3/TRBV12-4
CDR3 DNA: TGTGCCAGCAGTTTATCAGAACTCAATGAGCAGTTCTTC
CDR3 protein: CASSLSELNEQFF

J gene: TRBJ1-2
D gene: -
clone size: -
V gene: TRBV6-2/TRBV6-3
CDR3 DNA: TGTGCCAGCAACGTGGGTACCGGCTATGGCTACACCTTC
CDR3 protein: CASNVGTGYGYTF

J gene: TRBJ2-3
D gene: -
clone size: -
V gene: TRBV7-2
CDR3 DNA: TGTGCCAGCAGCTTAAGGTTACGGAGAGATACGCAGTATTTT
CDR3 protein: CASSLRLRRDTQYF

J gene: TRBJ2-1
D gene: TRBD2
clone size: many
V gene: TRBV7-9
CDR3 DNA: TGTGCCAGCAGCTTGGGAGGGACTAGATGGAACTACAATGAGCAGTTCTTC
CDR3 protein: CASSLGGTRWNYNEQFF

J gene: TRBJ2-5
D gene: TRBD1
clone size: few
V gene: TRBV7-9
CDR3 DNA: TGTGCCAGCAGCTTAAACATTCTGGACAGGGGAACAGAGACCCAGTACTTC
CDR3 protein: CASSLNILDRGTETQYF

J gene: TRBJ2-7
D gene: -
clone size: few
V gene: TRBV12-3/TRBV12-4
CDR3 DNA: TGTGCCAGCAGTTTAAATGTAGGAAGCTTGGGCGAGCAGTACTTC
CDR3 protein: CASSLNVGSLGEQYF

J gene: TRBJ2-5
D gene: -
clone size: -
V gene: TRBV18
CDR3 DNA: TGTGCCAGCTCACCATCGGGGTATAAGGGACAGACCCAGTACTTC
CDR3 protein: CASSPSGYKGQTQYF

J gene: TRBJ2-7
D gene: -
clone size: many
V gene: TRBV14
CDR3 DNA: TGTGCCAGCAGCCAAGTAGGGGGGATCTCCTACGAGCAGTACTTC
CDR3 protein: CASSQVGGISYEQYF

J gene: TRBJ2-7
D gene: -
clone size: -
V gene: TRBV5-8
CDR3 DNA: TGTGCCAGCAGCTTGCCCTCCTTAAAGGCCTACGAGCAGTACTTC
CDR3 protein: CASSLPSLKAYEQYF

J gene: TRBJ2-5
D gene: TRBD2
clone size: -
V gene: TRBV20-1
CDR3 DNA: TGCTGCTCCCCTAACTCACTAGCGGGGGTGCAAGAGACCCAGTACTTC
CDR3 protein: CCSPNSLAGVQETQYF

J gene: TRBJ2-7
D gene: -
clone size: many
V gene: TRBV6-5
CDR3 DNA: TGTGCCAGCAGTTACTCTTACAACTCCTACGAGCAGTACTTC
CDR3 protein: CASSYSYNSYEQYF

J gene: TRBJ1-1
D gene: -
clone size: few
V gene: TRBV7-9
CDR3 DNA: TGTGCCAGCAGCCCCCCGGACAGCTTGAACACTGAAGCTTTCTTT
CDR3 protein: CASSPPDSLNTEAFF

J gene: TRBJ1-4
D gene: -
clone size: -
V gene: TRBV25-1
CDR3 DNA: TGTGCCAGCAGTACCCTGAGGGGGGTGACTAATGAAAAACTGTTTTTT
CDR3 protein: CASSTLRGVTNEKLFF

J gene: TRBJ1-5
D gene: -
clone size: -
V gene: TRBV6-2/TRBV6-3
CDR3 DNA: TGTGCCAGCAGTTACTCGTCCCCGGATCAGCCCCAGCATTTT
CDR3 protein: CASSYSSPDQPQHF

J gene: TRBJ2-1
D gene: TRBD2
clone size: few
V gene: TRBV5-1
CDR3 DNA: TGCGCCAGCAGCTATTACTTTGGACTAGCCCAGAGCTCCTACAATGAGCAGTTCTTC
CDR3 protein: CASSYYFGLAQSSYNEQFF

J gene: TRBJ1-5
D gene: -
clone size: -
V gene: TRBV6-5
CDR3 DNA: TGTGCCAGCAGTTATAGGGAAGCAATCAGCCCCCAGCATTTT
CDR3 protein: CASSYREAISPQHF

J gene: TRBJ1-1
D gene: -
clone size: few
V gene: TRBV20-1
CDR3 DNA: TGCAGTGCAACGGGACATATGAACACTGAAGCTTTCTTT
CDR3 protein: CSATGHMNTEAFF

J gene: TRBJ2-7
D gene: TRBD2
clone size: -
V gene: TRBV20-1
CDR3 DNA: TGCAGTGCTAGGGTCGGAGGACTAGCGGGGGGGACCTACGAGCAGTACTTC
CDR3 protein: CSARVGGLAGGTYEQYF

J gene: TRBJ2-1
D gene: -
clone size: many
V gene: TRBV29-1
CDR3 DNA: TGCAGCGCTAATGTGGGGGGCCCCTACAATGAGCAGTTCTTC
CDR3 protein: CSANVGGPYNEQFF

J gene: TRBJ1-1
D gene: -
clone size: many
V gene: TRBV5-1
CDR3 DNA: TGCGCCAGCAGCCCCCAGACAGTGAACACTGAAGCTTTCTTT
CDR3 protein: CASSPQTVNTEAFF

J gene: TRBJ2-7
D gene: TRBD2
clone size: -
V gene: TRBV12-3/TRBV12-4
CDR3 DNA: TGTGCCAGCAGTTTTATCCTAGCGGGGGCTTATGAGCAGTACTTC
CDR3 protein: CASSFILAGAYEQYF